The 15 T cell receptor beta chains listed next were all sequenced from one sample in a study of Tregs in tolerant kidney transplant recipients. Generated by immunoSEQ multiplex PCR, the TCRdb table keeps only in-frame clones and is missing some. The sample lists some 110,000 clones; about 91% were seen once. Sequencing was done on a sample of CD4+ T cells from blood. Receptors originate from a human donor in good health.

V gene TRBV7-6 combines with J gene TRBJ1-5; D uncertain. The CDR3 contains 13 residues. V was shortened by 3 bases and J by 2 bases, with 5 bases between the two germline ends. Germline V CDR1 and CDR2: SGHVS, FNYEAQ. The CDR3: CASSLQGNQPQHF. As DNA, the CDR3 is TGTGCCAGCAGCTTGCAGGGCAATCAGCCCCAGCATTTT.

This sequence joins TRBV11-2 and TRBJ2-7; tentative D call: TRBD1 (5 bases). CDR3 length: 15 amino acids. Germline V gene lookup returns CDR1 SGHAT and CDR2 FQNNGV. V was pared by 4 bases and J by 3 bases, with 16 bases between. The CDR3 spells CASSSRPVQGYEQYF. As DNA, the CDR3 is TGTGCCAGCAGCTCAAGGCCAGTTCAGGGCTACGAGCAGTACTTC.

The CDR3 loop is CAWSRGQGQGYTF. The CDR3 DNA follows: TGTGCCTGGAGCCGCGGACAGGGCCAAGGCTACACCTTC. This chain links TRBV30 with TRBJ1-2; 8 nucleotides match TRBD1. Germline-derived CDR1 and CDR2 are GTSNPN and SVGIG (reference sequence). This CDR3 spans 13 amino acids. V lost 3 bases and J lost 8; bases outside the gene matches: 8. Complete variable domain (other parts from reference TRBV30 and TRBJ1-2): SQTIHQWPATLVQPVGSPLSLECTVEGTSNPNLYWYRQAAGRGLQLLFYSVGIGQISSEVPQNLSASRPQDRQFILSSKKLLLSDSGFYLCAWSRGQGQGYTFGSGTRLTVV.

The sample holds one count of this clone. V and J are TRBV7-2 and TRBJ2-1; the match to TRBD2 covers 10 bases. This CDR3 region has 15 residues. The V gene's germline CDR1 is SGHTA and CDR2 FQGNSA. The ends lost 5 bases at V and 4 bases at J; junction bases unmatched: 5. The CDR3 sequence is CASSPSSGGYNEQFF. CDR3 sequence (DNA): TGTGCCAGCAGCCCTTCTAGCGGGGGTTACAATGAGCAGTTCTTC.

The chain is built from TRBV15 and TRBJ2-1, with D tentatively TRBD2 (6 bases). V was cut by 4 bases and J by 8 bases, with 15 bases left in between. There are 14 residues in the CDR3. Germline CDR1 is LNHNV and CDR2 is YYDKDF (reference sequence). The CDR3 region has the DNA TGTGCCACCAGCACCGGACTACTTTTCTATGAGCAGTTCTTC. This codes for CATSTGLLFYEQFF. Full variable domain (remainder filled in from reference TRBV15 and TRBJ2-1): DAMVIQNPRYQVTQFGKPVTLSCSQTLNHNVMYWYQQKSSQAPKLLFHYYDKDFNNEADTPDNFQSRRPNTSFCFLDIRSPGLGDTAMYLCATSTGLLFYEQFFGPGTRLTVL.

CDR3 sequence (DNA): TGTGCCAGCTCGTCCCTCCAAGGGGCTGAGGGAAACACCATATATTTT. It translates to CASSSLQGAEGNTIYF. This rearrangement joins TRBV18 to TRBJ1-3, with D possibly TRBD1 on 5 matching bases. Germline V gene sequence: CDR1 KGHSH, CDR2 LQKENI. The CDR3 is 16 residues long. The V and J ends lost 6 bases and 4 bases respectively, with 19 bases between them.

J is TRBJ2-7 and V is TRBV14, with 8 bases fitting TRBD2. This CDR3 has 15 amino acids. The ends lost 1 base at V and 3 bases at J; junction bases unmatched: 5. Germline-derived CDR1 and CDR2 are SGHDN and FVKESK. The CDR3 is CASSQALAGLYEQYF. CDR3 in DNA: TGTGCCAGCAGCCAAGCTTTAGCGGGGCTCTACGAGCAGTACTTC.

The chain combines TRBV10-3 with TRBJ2-7; 9 bases fit TRBD1. V lost 4 bases, J lost 2 bases, and 3 bases stayed unmatched. The V gene's germline CDR1 is ENHRY and CDR2 SYGVKD. The CDR3 extends over 14 amino acids. This chain's CDR3 is CAISVTGGPYEQYF. The CDR3 region has the DNA TGTGCCATCAGTGTCACAGGGGGCCCCTACGAGCAGTACTTC.

V usage is TRBV7-2 and J usage is TRBJ1-2; unclear D gene. Trimming removed 5 bases from V and 8 bases from J, with 15 bases in between. This CDR3 region has 13 residues. Germline CDR1 reads SGHTA; CDR2 reads FQGNSA. CDR3 protein: CASSPDGPVGYTF. CDR3 DNA sequence: TGTGCCAGCAGCCCAGACGGGCCCGTCGGCTACACCTTC.

This clone occurred once. The rearrangement links TRBV10-3 to TRBJ1-4, with no clear D. CDR1 ENHRY and CDR2 SYGVKD come from the germline V gene. V lost 6 bases, J lost 8 bases, and 13 bases lay in between. CDR3 size: 13 residues. CDR3 residues: CAIRRTEGEKLFF. The CDR3 coding sequence is TGTGCCATCAGGAGAACAGAGGGAGAAAAACTGTTTTTT.

The CDR3 loop reads CASSLSAFSGKHNEQFF. The CDR3 DNA is TGTGCCAGCAGTTTATCGGCTTTTTCAGGGAAACACAATGAGCAGTTCTTC. The chain employs TRBV27 and TRBJ2-1; maybe TRBD1 (5 bases). The CDR3 covers 17 residues. Germline CDR1 is MNHEY and CDR2 is SMNVEV (reference sequence). Trimming removed 0 bases at V and 5 bases at J, with 17 bases between.

The count of this clone is one. The V gene is TRBV30, the J gene TRBJ1-1, with 8 bases aligning to TRBD1. V lost 2 bases, J lost 5 bases, and 4 bases stayed unmatched. CDR3 length equals 13 residues. Per germline, CDR1 GTSNPN and CDR2 SVGIG (reference sequence). CDR3 sequence reads: CAWSYQGATEAFF. In DNA, the CDR3 is TGTGCCTGGAGTTACCAGGGGGCGACTGAAGCTTTCTTT.

The chain has TRBV6-1 and TRBJ1-2, with D possibly being TRBD1 (5 bases). The germline V and J ends were trimmed by 5 bases and 2 bases, with 15 bases remaining between them. CDR1 is MNHNS, CDR2 SASEGT, per germline. The CDR3 consists of 15 residues. CDR3 bases: TGTGCCAGCAGTTCCCGACAGAGTGGAAACTATGGCTACACCTTC. Translating it yields CASSSRQSGNYGYTF.

The chain uses TRBV19 and TRBJ1-1; D is uncertain. The V and J ends lost 2 bases and 1 base respectively, with 8 bases between them. Germline V CDR1 and CDR2: LNHDA, SQIVND (reference sequence). The CDR3 has 14 residues. CDR3 amino acids: CASSITGGNTEAFF. The CDR3 DNA follows: TGTGCCAGTAGTATAACCGGCGGGAACACTGAAGCTTTCTTT.

The J gene is TRBJ1-2, the V gene TRBV15; 11 bases are shared with TRBD1. With 5 bases clipped from V and 7 bases from J, the junction kept 3 bases outside the gene matches. From germline, CDR1 is LNHNV and CDR2 YYDKDF (reference sequence). The CDR3 runs to 13 residues. The DNA for the CDR3 is TGTGCCACCAGCGTAGGACAGGGGGCTGGCTACACCTTC. Translating gives CATSVGQGAGYTF.